The clone carrying this T cell receptor beta chain was observed many times. Antigen specificity is unknown. The data were taken from a study of early T cells in non-severe SARS-CoV-2 infection. Notes on the study in general: Missing private and CD4 specificities, VDJdb matching favored anti-spike CD8 responses.

This CDR3 region has 12 residues. The V gene lost 11 bases and the J gene lost 6 bases, with 16 bases spanning the gap. Germline assignment: CDR1 SNHLY and CDR2 FYNNEI. Attachment of unique molecular identifiers to individual cDNA molecules was performed. Via MiXCR, TCRdb re-called the 5' RACE reads, giving one row per CDR3 protein. The data contain approximately 40,000 distinct CDR3 sequences, 5.5% to 7.5% of them seen just once; the ten biggest clones take up under 25%. This specimen was whole blood, taken at baseline. This clonotype was obtained from an adult who was a healthcare worker with PCR-confirmed SARS-CoV-2 infection or an uninfected control (not recorded which). This chain joins TRBV2 and TRBJ1-2, with D maybe TRBD1 (5 bases). Here the CDR3 DNA reads TGTGCCGGCCGCACAGAAGGGGATGGCTACACCTTC. It encodes CAGRTEGDGYTF.